What follows are 26 T cell receptor beta chains derived from one specimen sequenced in a study of blood T cell repertoires in COVID-19. Using immunoSEQ multiplex PCR, the repertoire was profiled, and TCRdb retains in-frame clones only, with some absent. The repertoire has roughly 100,000 clones, about four fifths of them found once; the top ten carry roughly a tenth. The sample consisted of peripheral blood. These TCRs come from a woman over 75 with acute or convalescent COVID-19.

The chain combines TRBV19 with TRBJ2-4; 7 bases fit TRBD2. There are 16 residues in the CDR3. CDR1 LNHDA and CDR2 SQIVND come from the germline V gene (reference sequence). The ends lost 4 bases at V and 1 base at J; junction bases unmatched: 7. The CDR3 sequence: CASSTPGLSAKNIQYF. CDR3 nucleotide sequence: TGTGCCAGTAGTACACCGGGACTATCGGCCAAAAACATTCAGTACTTC.

The chain employs TRBV6-6 and TRBJ2-5, with 9 bases that match TRBD1. Germline CDR1 is MNHNY and CDR2 is SVGAGI (reference sequence). The CDR3 is 15 residues long. The V segment lost 6 bases and the J segment 3 bases; nucleotides outside the gene matches: 8. This CDR3 is CASRGPGTGKETQYF. CDR3 DNA sequence: TGTGCCAGCAGAGGTCCTGGGACAGGGAAAGAGACCCAGTACTTC.

The genes are TRBV7-2 and TRBJ2-7; D is perhaps TRBD1 (5 bases). Trimming took 3 bases from V and 2 from J, leaving 11 bases between them. The CDR3 is 14 residues long. CDR1 and CDR2 (germline): SGHTA, FQGNSA. The CDR3 protein is CASSFGQPAYEQYF. The CDR3 nucleotides are TGTGCCAGCAGCTTTGGACAACCGGCCTACGAGCAGTACTTC.

The chain has TRBV7-3 and TRBJ1-3, with TRBD1 matching over 7 bases. This CDR3 comprises 16 residues. CDR1 is SGHTA and CDR2 is FQGTGA in the germline V gene. Trimming cost V 5 bases and J 4 bases; bases outside gene matches: 11. The CDR3 protein is CASSPGDRELGNTIYF. The DNA for the CDR3 is TGTGCCAGCAGCCCAGGAGACAGGGAACTGGGAAACACCATATATTTT.

This clone showed up just once. The rearrangement joins TRBV6-5 to TRBJ2-7; 10 bases fit TRBD1. CDR1 is MNHEY, CDR2 SVGAGI, per germline. The CDR3 is made up of 15 amino acids. Trimming at V came to 6 bases and at J to 3 bases, leaving 8 bases not matched to a gene. The CDR3 reads CASRDSGTGDYEQYF. CDR3 in DNA: TGTGCCAGCAGGGACTCCGGGACAGGGGACTACGAGCAGTACTTC.

This clone was detected many times. CDR3 DNA sequence: TGTGCCAGCAGCCCCCGGACAGGGGATTGGGGAGGCTACACCTTC. Protein sequence: CASSPRTGDWGGYTF. The chain has TRBV7-9 and TRBJ1-2, with 9 bases identical to TRBD1. This CDR3 spans 15 amino acids. V lost 5 bases to trimming and J lost 8 bases; unmatched junction nucleotides: 12. Germline V gene lookup returns CDR1 SEHNR and CDR2 FQNEAQ (reference sequence).

The genes are TRBV18 and TRBJ2-1; 7 bases are shared with TRBD2. The CDR3 covers 15 residues. Trimming took 3 bases from V and 4 from J; bases not matched to a gene: 6. Germline values: CDR1 KGHSH, CDR2 LQKENI. CDR3 protein: CASSPDGTTYNEQFF. CDR3 sequence (DNA): TGTGCCAGCTCACCCGACGGGACTACATACAATGAGCAGTTCTTC.

This clone showed up just a few times. V gene TRBV7-9 combines with J gene TRBJ1-6; 9 nucleotides line up with TRBD1. This CDR3 comprises 17 residues. Trimming took 5 bases from V and 6 from J; bases not matched to a gene: 11. Per germline, CDR1 SEHNR and CDR2 FQNEAQ (reference sequence). The CDR3 here is CASSLLLGQGFNSPLHF. The CDR3 nucleotides are TGTGCCAGCAGCCTTCTTCTGGGACAGGGATTTAATTCACCCCTCCACTTT.

J is TRBJ1-5 and V is TRBV5-1; 8 nucleotides match TRBD1. This CDR3 has 15 residues. The V gene's germline CDR1 is SGHRS and CDR2 YFSETQ. V was pared by 4 bases and J by 3 bases, with 6 bases of the junction left unmatched. This CDR3 reads CASSLQGGNNQPQHF. The CDR3 DNA sequence: TGCGCCAGCAGCCTACAGGGGGGAAACAATCAGCCCCAGCATTTT.

The rearrangement links TRBV10-3 to TRBJ2-1, with TRBD2 matching over 11 bases. With 3 bases clipped from V and 6 bases from J, the junction kept 4 bases outside the gene matches. The CDR3 consists of 15 residues. Germline CDR1 reads ENHRY; CDR2 reads SYGVKD. Here the CDR3 reads CAISDFLAGGNEQFF. The CDR3 DNA is TGTGCCATCAGTGATTTCCTAGCGGGGGGCAATGAGCAGTTCTTC.

This clone was seen a single time. The J gene is TRBJ2-1, the V gene TRBV30, with a tentative D call TRBD2 (5 bases). The V end was cut by 1 base, the J end by 0 bases, with 10 bases between. The CDR3 consists of 15 residues. The germline V gene encodes CDR1 GTSNPN and CDR2 SVGIG (reference sequence). This CDR3 is CAWSGAGDSYNEQFF. The CDR3 nucleotides are TGTGCCTGGAGTGGCGCGGGTGACTCCTACAATGAGCAGTTCTTC. Using reference TRBV30 and TRBJ2-1 for the parts outside the CDR3, the full variable domain is SQTIHQWPATLVQPVGSPLSLECTVEGTSNPNLYWYRQAAGRGLQLLFYSVGIGQISSEVPQNLSASRPQDRQFILSSKKLLLSDSGFYLCAWSGAGDSYNEQFFGPGTRLTVL.

V usage is TRBV27 and J usage is TRBJ1-4; D call uncertain. The CDR3 loop spans 14 amino acids. CDR1 and CDR2 (germline): MNHEY, SMNVEV (reference sequence). Trimming left V 5 bases short and J 8 bases short, with 15 bases between. The CDR3 region has the DNA TGTGCCAGCAGTCCCCAAATCACTGCGGAAAAACTGTTTTTT. Protein: CASSPQITAEKLFF.

The CDR3 bases are TGTGCCATTAAGGTAGGACAGGGGCAGTACGAGCAGTACTTC. Its translation: CAIKVGQGQYEQYF. This chain uses TRBV6-5 with TRBJ2-7, with 9 bases fitting TRBD1. Per the germline V gene, CDR1 is MNHEY and CDR2 is SVGAGI. J was trimmed by 4 bases and V by 10 bases; bases with no gene match: 11. The CDR3 has 14 residues.

This clone was seen more than once but under ten times. The chain joins TRBV7-2 to TRBJ2-4, with TRBD2 matching 10 bases. Trimming removed 0 bases from V and 1 base from J; junction bases left unmatched: 0. Germline CDR1 SGHTA, CDR2 FQGNSA. The CDR3 has 16 amino acids. This CDR3 is CASSLATSGAKNIQYF. The CDR3 DNA is TGTGCCAGCAGCTTAGCGACTAGCGGGGCCAAAAACATTCAGTACTTC.

Only a few counts were recorded for this clone. The chain employs TRBV9 and TRBJ2-1; the D is unclear. The V and J ends lost 4 bases and 4 bases respectively, with 15 bases between them. Germline V CDR1 and CDR2: SGDLS, YYNGEE. The CDR3 loop spans 15 amino acids. The CDR3 region is CASSPAIWAYNEQFF. DNA of the CDR3: TGTGCCAGCAGCCCAGCTATCTGGGCTTACAATGAGCAGTTCTTC.

The V and J genes are TRBV19 and TRBJ2-3, with D unresolved. CDR3 length equals 13 residues. The V gene lost 10 bases and the J gene lost 4 bases, with 15 bases spanning the gap. The germline V gene has CDR1 LNHDA and CDR2 SQIVND (reference sequence). DNA for the CDR3: TGTGCCAATCCACCCCGACTTGCAGATACGCAGTATTTT. Translating it yields CANPPRLADTQYF.

V and J are TRBV11-2 and TRBJ2-7; weak D call: TRBD1 (5 bases). In germline, CDR1 is SGHAT, CDR2 FQNNGV. CDR3 length: 13 residues. Trimming cost V 4 bases and J 3 bases, with 10 bases left between them. CDR3 bases: TGTGCCAGCAGCTCCATCCAGGGCTACGAGCAGTACTTC. As protein: CASSSIQGYEQYF.

This clone came up many times. The CDR3 nucleotides read TGCAGCGTTGGAACTCAACCGGGATCTGGAAACACCATATATTTT. Its protein is CSVGTQPGSGNTIYF. This chain links TRBV29-1 with TRBJ1-3; D remains ambiguous. This CDR3 spans 15 amino acids. Trimming took off 4 bases at V and 1 base at J, with 14 bases between the two ends. The V gene's germline CDR1 is SQVTM and CDR2 ANQGSEA.

This chain uses TRBV10-3 with TRBJ1-5; D is undetermined. CDR3 length: 14 amino acids. Germline CDR1 is ENHRY and CDR2 is SYGVKD. The V end was cut by 3 bases, the J end by 6 bases, with 12 bases between. CDR3 amino acids: CAISEEGEVQPQHF. The CDR3 nucleotides are TGTGCCATCAGTGAAGAGGGTGAAGTTCAGCCCCAGCATTTT.

This clone was observed a single time. The chain joins TRBV27 to TRBJ2-5; 11 bases map to TRBD2. Germline V gene lookup returns CDR1 MNHEY and CDR2 SMNVEV (reference sequence). The ends lost 5 bases at V and 2 bases at J; junction bases unmatched: 4. The CDR3 sequence is 15 residues long. The DNA of the CDR3 is TGTGCCAGCAGTCCATGGACTAGCGGGCAAGAGACCCAGTACTTC. Encoded protein: CASSPWTSGQETQYF.

In the case of this clone: A read error is possible here, since a much larger clone lies one base away. The sample contains more than one DNA sequence encoding this CDR3. The rearrangement uses TRBV4-2 and TRBJ1-1; 8 bases map to TRBD1. CDR3 length: 16 amino acids. Unmatched junction bases numbered 9, after V lost 4 bases and J lost 2 bases. Germline CDR1 LGHNA, CDR2 YNFKEQ. The CDR3 DNA reads as TGTGCCAGCAGCCTTGGACAGGGTAGGGTAAACACTGAAGCTTTCTTT. Encoded protein: CASSLGQGRVNTEAFF.

This chain joins TRBV19 and TRBJ1-5, with D possibly matching TRBD1 (5 bases). There are 15 residues in the CDR3. Germline V gene sequence: CDR1 LNHDA, CDR2 SQIVND (reference sequence). The V end was cut by 4 bases, the J end by 7 bases, with 17 bases between. CDR3 loop: CASSTQSSRAQPQHF. The CDR3 DNA follows: TGTGCCAGTAGTACTCAATCCTCCAGGGCGCAGCCCCAGCATTTT.

The chain recombines TRBV9 with TRBJ1-6; tentative D call: TRBD1 (6 bases). The V and J ends lost 4 bases and 0 bases respectively, with 17 bases between them. CDR1 is SGDLS, CDR2 YYNGEE, per germline. The CDR3 contains 18 residues. CDR3 DNA sequence: TGTGCCAGCAGCCCTCGGGACATTTTGAGCTCCTATAATTCACCCCTCCACTTT. Its protein product is CASSPRDILSSYNSPLHF.

J is TRBJ2-3 and V is TRBV12-3 or TRBV12-4; D unresolved. V lost 6 bases and J lost 4, with 8 bases in between. The CDR3 totals 12 residues. This chain's CDR3 is CASSRDSDTQYF. In nucleotides, the CDR3 is TGTGCCAGCAGCCGAGACTCAGATACGCAGTATTTT.

The rearrangement uses TRBV7-2 and TRBJ2-7, with 12 bases fitting TRBD1. V lost 6 bases, J lost 7 bases, and 4 bases stayed unmatched. The CDR3 runs to 13 residues. In germline, CDR1 is SGHTA, CDR2 FQGNSA. The CDR3 nucleotides are TGTGCCAGCAGGGGACAGGGGGCGGGGGAGCAGTACTTC. It codes for CASRGQGAGEQYF. The whole variable domain, remainder taken from reference TRBV7-2 and TRBJ2-7, is GAGVSQSPSNKVTEKGKDVELRCDPISGHTALYWYRQSLGQGLEFLIYFQGNSAPDKSGLPSDRFSAERTGGSVSTLTIQRTQQEDSAVYLCASRGQGAGEQYFGPGTRLTVT.

V is TRBV4-3 and J is TRBJ2-7, with D possibly being TRBD2 (6 bases). V was clipped by 0 bases and J by 4 bases, with 13 bases between them. Germline lookup yields CDR1 LGHNA and CDR2 YSLEER. The CDR3 spans 15 residues. The CDR3 region is CASSQEGTPGYEQYF. The CDR3 nucleotides are TGCGCCAGCAGCCAAGAGGGGACTCCTGGATACGAGCAGTACTTC.